Reported below is one T cell receptor beta chain. The source of the sample is a study of blood T cell repertoires in COVID-19. Study overall: Researchers got acute and convalescent COVID-19 samples from the United States, Italy and Spain.

Individuals aged roughly 18 to 95 years were recruited from about two dozen US areas. Donors were grouped by their self-reported clinical history. Sequencing was performed with immunoSEQ multiplex PCR; in TCRdb, only in-frame clones are kept and a portion is missing. The profile shows under 250,000 clones, 65% to 90% of them singletons. The TCR sequence derives from a woman aged 45 to 65 with acute COVID-19. Sample: PBMCs or T cells enriched from blood (not recorded which).

CDR3 region: CASSGGEAETQYF. Written as DNA, the CDR3 is TGTGCCAGCAGTGGGGGAGAGGCCGAGACCCAGTACTTC. The chain employs TRBV2 and TRBJ2-5; tentative D call: TRBD2 (5 bases). V shed 4 bases and J shed 5 bases, with 11 bases lying between them. CDR3 length: 13 residues. The germline V gene encodes CDR1 SNHLY and CDR2 FYNNEI.